This T cell receptor beta chain was sequenced in a study of cytomegalovirus exposure and HLA in healthy donors. The overall study: Within an early data release were about 85 million unique TCRs drawn from HLA-typed donors. Study observations and caveats: TRBV6-2, TRBV6-3 and some other V segments were excluded as indistinguishable. A previous analysis found most TCR beta V segments productive roughly 90% or roughly 30% of the time. In a later analysis, parvovirus B19, influenza, CMV and Epstein-Barr virus appeared linked to several top co-occurrence clusters.

As concerns this clone: The target antigen is unknown.

Use of 60 Vbeta and 13 Jbeta primers characterized the PCR. The method was immunoSEQ multiplex PCR; TCRdb's version includes in-frame clones alone and lacks a portion of them. Counted here are fewer than 200,000 clones, around three quarters occurring once; the ten biggest clones make up 5.7%. Trimming took off 1 base at V and 9 bases at J, with 18 bases between the two ends. The CDR3 extends over 15 amino acids. Germline values: CDR1 LGHNA, CDR2 YSLEER. The specimen sequenced was PBMCs. The V and J genes are TRBV4-3 and TRBJ2-5, with a possible D match to TRBD1 (5 bases). The sequence was collected from a man aged 35 to 55 in good health and CMV-seronegative. Here the CDR3 reads CASSQVGSGSGPQYF. Here the CDR3 DNA reads TGCGCCAGCAGCCAAGTGGGGTCAGGGTCTGGCCCCCAGTACTTC.